These 7 T cell receptor beta chains share one sample of origin, sequenced in a study of OX40 agonist ivuxolimab in advanced cancers. Method: immunoSEQ multiplex PCR; TCRdb's copy keeps in-frame clones and lacks some. This sample has tens of thousands of clones, with 65% to 85% found just once. Sequenced material: CD4+ or CD8+ T cells sorted from blood, taken in a trial of the OX40 agonist ivuxolimab. The receptors here all came from an adult with an advanced solid tumor such as melanoma, head and neck, liver or kidney cancer.

This clone turned up a few times. Within the sample, other DNA sequences also encode this same CDR3. The chain joins TRBV19 to TRBJ1-5, with a tentative D call TRBD1 (6 bases). Trimming removed 6 bases at V and 6 bases at J, with 12 bases between. This CDR3 region has 13 residues. Germline V lookup: CDR1 LNHDA, CDR2 SQIVND (reference sequence). The CDR3 DNA reads TGTGCCAGTAGCTCACAGGGCGGTCAGCCCCAGCATTTT. Translation gives CASSSQGGQPQHF.

This clone was picked up a small number of times. The chain uses TRBV11-2 and TRBJ2-2; D unclear. Per germline, CDR1 SGHAT and CDR2 FQNNGV. This CDR3 is built from 14 residues. V lost 1 base, J lost 6 bases, and 9 bases lay in between. The CDR3 nucleotides read TGTGCCAGCAGCTTAGTTATCTCGGCCGGGGAGCTGTTTTTT. Translation: CASSLVISAGELFF.

The rearrangement joins TRBV7-2 to TRBJ1-1, with 7 bases aligning to TRBD1. This CDR3 contains 13 residues. CDR1 SGHTA and CDR2 FQGNSA come from the germline V gene. V lost 3 bases to trimming and J lost 11 bases; unmatched junction nucleotides: 9. CDR3 sequence (DNA): TGTGCCAGCAGCTTGGACAGGTTTGACCTCGCTTTCTTT. It encodes CASSLDRFDLAFF.

J is TRBJ1-2 and V is TRBV5-6; possible D gene TRBD1, 5 bases. From germline, CDR1 is SGHDT and CDR2 YYEEEE. The CDR3 is made up of 17 amino acids. V lost 4 bases to trimming and J lost 1 base, with 20 bases between them. The chain's CDR3 is CASSAWGQAPFNYGYTF. DNA for the CDR3: TGTGCCAGCAGCGCCTGGGGCCAGGCCCCCTTTAACTATGGCTACACCTTC.

J is TRBJ2-3 and V is TRBV21-1; the listed D gene, TRBD2, was not tested against the DNA. TRBV21-1 is termed a pseudogene. The CDR3 length is 14 residues. The CDR3 sequence: CASSKGLLTDTQYF. The CDR3 DNA sequence: TGTGCCAGCAGCAAAGGTCTCCTCACAGATACGCAGTATTTT.

This sequence joins TRBV5-4 and TRBJ2-5; 13 nucleotides align to TRBD2. TRBJ2-7 explains the end of the DNA better; the J call may be wrong. The CDR3 covers 19 residues. Per germline, CDR1 SGHNT and CDR2 YYREEE (reference sequence). CDR3 in DNA: TGTGCCAGCAGCCCGGAACCGGGACTAGCGGGATACCTCTCCTACGAGCAGTACTTC. Protein product: CASSPEPGLAGYLSYEQYF.

The chain links TRBV12-2 to TRBJ2-7. TRBV12-2 is termed a pseudogene. The CDR3 is made up of 13 amino acids. CDR3 DNA: TGTGCAAGTCGTGGGGGACGGCGCTACGAGCAGTACTTC. It translates to CASRGGRRYEQYF.